The clone carrying this T cell receptor (beta chain) was counted a single time. Its matching antigen is unknown. This sample is drawn from a study of cytomegalovirus exposure and HLA in healthy donors. The CDR3 contains 11 residues. V shed 9 bases and J shed 6 bases, with 13 bases lying between them. The PCR made use of 60 Vbeta and 13 Jbeta primers. Sequencing used immunoSEQ multiplex PCR; TCRdb keeps in-frame clones, though not all of them. The repertoire holds 150,000 to 200,000 clones, with around 80% as singletons. Study-level findings and limits: 164 TCR beta chains were listed as cytomegalovirus-associated. Confirmation in vitro established that a few CMV-associated chains were specific for CMV antigens.

This clonotype was obtained from a woman between 40 and 55 years old in good health and CMV-seronegative. Sequenced: PBMCs. The V and J genes are TRBV5-3 and TRBJ2-7; D unclear. TRBV5-3 is an open reading frame, and its role is uncertain. The CDR3 region has the DNA TGTGCCACTCCGGGTAGCAGCGAGCAGTACTTC. This sequence encodes CATPGSSEQYF.